This record looks at one TCR beta chain sequence and its context. The antigen is undetermined. This sample was taken from a study of blood T cells in healthy people across ages. About the research overall: Template switching caught about one barcoded beta molecule for each two T cells. Overall study findings and caveats: Naive CD4+ cell counts and diversity both ran higher in long-lived than in aged donors.

The V end was cut by 6 bases, the J end by 3 bases, with 11 bases between. Per germline, CDR1 SGHTA and CDR2 FQGNSA. The CDR3 length is 13 residues. Primers used in a second PCR of roughly 6 to 12 cycles were a sample-barcoded 5' primer and a J-beta primer mix. The template-switch adaptor was a 5' adaptor with 12 random nucleotides. It tagged each cDNA molecule. TCRdb re-called the 5' RACE reads through MiXCR, storing one row per CDR3 protein. This sample has 1.5 million to 2 million distinct CDR3 sequences, with roughly 52% found just once. The TCR originated in a middle-aged woman in good health. The sequenced material came from blood. This chain uses TRBV7-2 with TRBJ1-1; TRBD1 is a possible D gene (5 bases). CDR3 nucleotide sequence: TGTGCCAGCAGTTCTGAAGGGGACACTGAAGCTTTCTTT. Its protein product is CASSSEGDTEAFF.